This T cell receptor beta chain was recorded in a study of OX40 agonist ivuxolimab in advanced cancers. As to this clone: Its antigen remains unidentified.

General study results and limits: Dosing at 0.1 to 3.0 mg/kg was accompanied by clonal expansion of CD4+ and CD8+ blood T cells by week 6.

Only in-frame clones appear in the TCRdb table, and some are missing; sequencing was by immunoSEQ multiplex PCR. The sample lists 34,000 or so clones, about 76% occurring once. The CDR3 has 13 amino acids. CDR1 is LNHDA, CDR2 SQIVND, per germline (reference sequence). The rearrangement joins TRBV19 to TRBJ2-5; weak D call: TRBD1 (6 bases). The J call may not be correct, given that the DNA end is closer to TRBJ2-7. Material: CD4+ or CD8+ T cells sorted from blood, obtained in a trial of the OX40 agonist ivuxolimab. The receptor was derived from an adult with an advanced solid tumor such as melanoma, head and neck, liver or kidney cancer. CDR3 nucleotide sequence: TGTGCCAGTGCAGACAGGACGACCTACGAGCAGTACTTC. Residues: CASADRTTYEQYF.